The present T cell receptor (beta chain) was sequenced within a study of T cell repertoires in cytomegalovirus infection. The CDR3 contains 15 residues. In germline, CDR1 is SGDLS, CDR2 YYNGEE. V was pared by 0 bases and J by 0 bases, with 7 bases between. MiXCR, applied by TCRdb to the reads, yields one record per CDR3 protein. In the table there are about 740,000 distinct CDR3 sequences, less than 40% of which are singletons. The sample consisted of PBMCs. The sequence was collected from a human donor in good health (CMV status not recorded). Some clones in this sample may be carry-over from other donors' samples. This sequence joins TRBV9 and TRBJ1-3; no clear D. The CDR3 nucleotides are TGTGCCAGCAGCGTAGATCCGATCTCTGGAAACACCATATATTTT. Translating gives CASSVDPISGNTIYF.